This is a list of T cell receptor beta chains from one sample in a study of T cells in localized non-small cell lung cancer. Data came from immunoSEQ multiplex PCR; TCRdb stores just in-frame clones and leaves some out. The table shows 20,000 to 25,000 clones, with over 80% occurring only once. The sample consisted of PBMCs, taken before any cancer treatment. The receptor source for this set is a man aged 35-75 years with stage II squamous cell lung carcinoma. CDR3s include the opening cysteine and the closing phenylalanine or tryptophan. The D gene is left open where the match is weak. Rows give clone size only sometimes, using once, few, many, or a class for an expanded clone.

CASSPGPNSPLHF	TGTGCCAGCAGCCCCGGTCCGAATTCACCCCTCCACTTT	TRBV11-2	TRBJ1-6	NA	NA	13
CASRPTTDTQYF	TGTGCCAGCAGGCCGACTACAGATACGCAGTATTTT	TRBV27	TRBJ2-3	NA	NA	12
CASSPRLETPIRKDNEQFF	TGTGCCAGCAGCCCCCGGTTGGAGACTCCGATAAGGAAGGACAATGAGCAGTTCTTC	TRBV9	TRBJ2-1	once	NA	19
CASSPPSGRWSYEQYF	TGTGCCAGCAGCCCACCTAGCGGCCGGTGGTCCTACGAGCAGTACTTC	TRBV7-2	TRBJ2-7	NA	TRBD2	16
CASSSQRNTEAFF	TGTGCCAGCAGTTCGCAGAGGAACACTGAAGCTTTCTTT	TRBV6-5	TRBJ1-1	once	NA	13
CASSLGRRDEQFF	TGTGCCAGCAGCTTGGGCCGGAGAGATGAGCAGTTCTTC	TRBV5-8	TRBJ2-1	NA	NA	13
CASSSSGTPTGEQFF	TGTGCCAGCAGCTCGTCCGGGACTCCCACCGGTGAGCAGTTCTTC	TRBV5-5	TRBJ2-1	NA	NA	15
CASSVSRGSYEQYF	TGTGCCAGTAGTGTCTCTCGGGGGTCCTACGAGCAGTACTTC	TRBV19	TRBJ2-7	NA	NA	14
CSVVPGDREPGELFF	TGCAGCGTTGTTCCGGGGGACAGGGAACCCGGGGAGCTGTTTTTT	TRBV29-1	TRBJ2-2	once	TRBD1	15
CASSEEAGYTF	TGTGCCAGTTCGGAGGAGGCTGGCTACACCTTC	TRBV2	TRBJ1-2	few	NA	11
CASSYRLTADLPEAFF	TGTGCCAGCAGTTACCGCTTGACAGCCGACCTCCCTGAAGCTTTCTTT	TRBV6-9	TRBJ1-1	NA	NA	16
CAISEAMLRGDYGYTF	TGTGCCATCAGTGAGGCGATGCTCAGGGGGGATTATGGCTACACCTTC	TRBV10-3	TRBJ1-2	NA	TRBD1	16
CASSLGTSTDTQYF	TGTGCCAGTAGTCTCGGGACTAGCACAGATACGCAGTATTTT	TRBV19	TRBJ2-3	NA	NA	14
CASSFGGRTEAFF	TGTGCCAGCAGCTTCGGAGGGAGGACTGAAGCTTTCTTT	TRBV7-2	TRBJ1-1	NA	NA	13
CASSQDLAKEQFF	TGTGCCAGCAGCCAAGATCTCGCCAAGGAGCAGTTCTTC	TRBV14	TRBJ2-1	NA	NA	13
CATSRGGRYGYTF	TGTGCCACCAGCAGAGGGGGGAGGTATGGCTACACCTTC	TRBV15	TRBJ1-2	NA	NA	13
CASRPQGRNTIYF	TGTGCCAGCAGACCCCAGGGAAGAAACACCATATATTTT	TRBV6-5	TRBJ1-3	NA	NA	13
CAWSVLGGRDGNTIYF	TGTGCCTGGAGTGTACTGGGTGGTAGAGATGGAAACACCATATATTTT	TRBV30	TRBJ1-3	NA	NA	16
CAWSEWGGGRDYEQYF	TGTGCCTGGAGTGAATGGGGTGGCGGCAGAGACTACGAGCAGTACTTC	TRBV30	TRBJ2-7	NA	NA	16
CASKRDSSTTGELFF	TGTGCCAGCAAACGGGACAGCTCAACTACCGGGGAGCTGTTTTTT	TRBV7-9	TRBJ2-2	NA	TRBD1	15
CASSFLGGNTEAFF	TGTGCCAGCAGCTTTCTGGGAGGGAACACTGAAGCTTTCTTT	TRBV5-5	TRBJ1-1	NA	NA	14
CASCRGLDAFF	TGTGCCAGCTGCAGGGGGCTTGACGCTTTCTTT	TRBV6-5	TRBJ1-1	NA	TRBD1	11
CASKDFKNIQYF	TGTGCCAGTAAAGACTTTAAAAACATTCAGTACTTC	TRBV6-5	TRBJ2-4	once	NA	12
CAWSRLAGVYEQFF	TGTGCCTGGAGTCGGCTAGCGGGAGTATATGAGCAGTTCTTC	TRBV30	TRBJ2-1	NA	TRBD2	14
CASSEQTPEQYF	TGTGCCAGCAGTGAGCAGACCCCCGAGCAGTACTTC	TRBV25-1	TRBJ2-7	NA	NA	12
CASSIEGSGNTIYF	TGTGCCAGTAGTATCGAGGGCTCTGGAAACACCATATATTTT	TRBV19	TRBJ1-3	NA	NA	14
CATSRTSGAYEQYF	TGTGCCACCAGCAGGACTAGCGGAGCCTACGAGCAGTACTTC	TRBV15	TRBJ2-7	NA	TRBD2	14
CASSTGTGFYEQYF	TGTGCCAGTAGTACTGGGACAGGCTTCTACGAGCAGTACTTC	TRBV19	TRBJ2-7	NA	TRBD1	14